The T cell receptor (beta chain) under discussion was sequenced for a study of blood T cell repertoires in COVID-19. Background on the study: Some COVID-19 samples were acute and others convalescent; all came from the United States, Italy and Spain. T cells, B-cell-depleted T cells, or PBMCs supplied cDNA or gDNA.

The CDR3 length is 12 residues. Germline values: CDR1 SQVTM, CDR2 ANQGSEA. V lost 7 bases and J lost 2, with 9 bases in between. This clone has a handful of counts. Authors' analysis steps: The assay estimated nucleated cells by amplifying reference gene primers. The method was immunoSEQ multiplex PCR; TCRdb's version includes in-frame clones alone and lacks a portion of them. The V and J calls and clone size are taken from that table; D and trimming were inferred from the DNA. In the table there are about 26,000 clones, 85% to 90% of which are singletons. Sequenced material: peripheral blood. This chain joins TRBV29-1 and TRBJ1-3; D is perhaps TRBD1 (6 bases). The receptor's source is a man aged 65 to 85 with acute or convalescent COVID-19. DNA of the CDR3: TGCAGCGCCGGGACAACTGGAAACACCATATATTTT. Protein: CSAGTTGNTIYF.